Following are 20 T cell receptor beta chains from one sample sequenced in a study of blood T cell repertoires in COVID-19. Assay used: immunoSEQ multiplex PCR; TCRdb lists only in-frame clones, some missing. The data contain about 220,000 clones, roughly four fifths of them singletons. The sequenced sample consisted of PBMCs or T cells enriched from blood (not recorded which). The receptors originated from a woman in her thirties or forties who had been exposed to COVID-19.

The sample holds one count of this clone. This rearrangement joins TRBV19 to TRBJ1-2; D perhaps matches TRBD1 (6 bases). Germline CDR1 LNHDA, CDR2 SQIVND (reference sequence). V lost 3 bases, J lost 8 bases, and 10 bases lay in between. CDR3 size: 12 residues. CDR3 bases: TGTGCCAGTAGTATCCCTAGGGGGGGCTACACCTTC. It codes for CASSIPRGGYTF.

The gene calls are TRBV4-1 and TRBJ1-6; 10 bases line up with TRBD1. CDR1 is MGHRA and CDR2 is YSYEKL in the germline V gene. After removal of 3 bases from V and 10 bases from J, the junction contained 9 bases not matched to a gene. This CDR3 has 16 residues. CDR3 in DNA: TGCGCCAGCAGCCAGGGGGGGGGACAGGGGAGATCACCCCTCCACTTT. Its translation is CASSQGGGQGRSPLHF.

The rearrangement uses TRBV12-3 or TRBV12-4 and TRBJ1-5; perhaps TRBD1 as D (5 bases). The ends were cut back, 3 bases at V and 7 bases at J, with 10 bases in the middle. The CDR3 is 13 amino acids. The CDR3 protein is CASSFREEQPQHF. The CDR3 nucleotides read TGTGCCAGCAGTTTCAGGGAGGAACAGCCCCAGCATTTT.

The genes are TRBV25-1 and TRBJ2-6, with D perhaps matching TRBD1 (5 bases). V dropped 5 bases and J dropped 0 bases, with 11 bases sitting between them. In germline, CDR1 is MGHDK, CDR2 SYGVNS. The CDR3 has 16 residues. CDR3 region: CASSPWTPSGANVLTF. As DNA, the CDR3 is TGTGCCAGCAGTCCGTGGACACCCTCTGGGGCCAACGTCCTGACTTTC.

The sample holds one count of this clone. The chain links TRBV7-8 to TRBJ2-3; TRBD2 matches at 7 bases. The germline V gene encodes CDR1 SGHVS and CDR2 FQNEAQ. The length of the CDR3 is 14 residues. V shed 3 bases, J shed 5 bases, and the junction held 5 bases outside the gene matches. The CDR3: CASSLRRGIDTQYF. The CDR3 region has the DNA TGTGCCAGCAGCTTGAGGCGGGGGATAGATACGCAGTATTTT.

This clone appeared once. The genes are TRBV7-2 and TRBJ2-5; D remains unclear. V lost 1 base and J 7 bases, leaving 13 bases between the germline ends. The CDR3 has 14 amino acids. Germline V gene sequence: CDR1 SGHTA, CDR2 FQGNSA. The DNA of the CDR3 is TGTGCCAGCAGCTTAGTAGCCGAGTGGCGGACCCAGTACTTC. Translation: CASSLVAEWRTQYF.

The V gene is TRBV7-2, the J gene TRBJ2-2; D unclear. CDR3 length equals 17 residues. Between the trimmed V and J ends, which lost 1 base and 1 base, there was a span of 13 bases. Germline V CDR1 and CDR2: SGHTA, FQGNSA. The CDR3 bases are TGTGCCAGCAGCTTAGAGTCGTCACAGTTGAACACCGGGGAGCTGTTTTTT. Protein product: CASSLESSQLNTGELFF.

The chain's CDR3 is CASSLVGGGALETQYF. The CDR3 DNA follows: TGTGCCAGCAGCTTAGTCGGCGGGGGGGCTTTAGAGACCCAGTACTTC. The V and J genes are TRBV7-2 and TRBJ2-5, with 9 bases fitting TRBD2. Germline lookup yields CDR1 SGHTA and CDR2 FQGNSA. This CDR3 contains 16 residues. The ends lost 1 base at V and 4 bases at J; junction bases unmatched: 7.

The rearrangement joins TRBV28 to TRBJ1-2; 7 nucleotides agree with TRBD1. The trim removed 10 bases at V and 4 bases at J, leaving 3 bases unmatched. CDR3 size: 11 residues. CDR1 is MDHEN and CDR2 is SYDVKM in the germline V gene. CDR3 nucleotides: TGTGCCACGTCAGGGGGCTATGGCTACACCTTC. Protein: CATSGGYGYTF.

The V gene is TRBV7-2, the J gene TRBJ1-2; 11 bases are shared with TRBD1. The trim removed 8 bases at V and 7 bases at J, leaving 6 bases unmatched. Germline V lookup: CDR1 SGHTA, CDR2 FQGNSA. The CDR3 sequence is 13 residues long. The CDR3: CASGTGGVFGYTF. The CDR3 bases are TGTGCCAGCGGGACAGGGGGTGTCTTTGGCTACACCTTC. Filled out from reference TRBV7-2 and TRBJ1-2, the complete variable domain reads GAGVSQSPSNKVTEKGKDVELRCDPISGHTALYWYRQSLGQGLEFLIYFQGNSAPDKSGLPSDRFSAERTGGSVSTLTIQRTQQEDSAVYLCASGTGGVFGYTFGSGTRLTVV.

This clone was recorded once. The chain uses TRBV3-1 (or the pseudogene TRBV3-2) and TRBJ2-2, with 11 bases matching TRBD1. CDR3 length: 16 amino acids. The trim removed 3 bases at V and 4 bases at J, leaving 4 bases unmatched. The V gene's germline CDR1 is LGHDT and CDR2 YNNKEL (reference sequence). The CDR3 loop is CASSHRTGGSTGELFF. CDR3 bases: TGTGCCAGCAGCCACAGGACAGGGGGCAGCACCGGGGAGCTGTTTTTT.

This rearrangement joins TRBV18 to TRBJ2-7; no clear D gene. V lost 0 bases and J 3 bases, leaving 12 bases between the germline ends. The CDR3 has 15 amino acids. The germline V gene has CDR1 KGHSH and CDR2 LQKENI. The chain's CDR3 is CASSPPVTNHYEQYF. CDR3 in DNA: TGTGCCAGCTCACCACCGGTAACTAACCACTACGAGCAGTACTTC.

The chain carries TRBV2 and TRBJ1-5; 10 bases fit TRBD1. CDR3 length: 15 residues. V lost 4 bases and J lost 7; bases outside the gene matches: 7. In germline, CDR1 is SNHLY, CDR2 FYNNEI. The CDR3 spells CASSGQGARGQPQHF. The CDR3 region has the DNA TGTGCCAGCAGTGGACAGGGGGCGAGAGGGCAGCCCCAGCATTTT.

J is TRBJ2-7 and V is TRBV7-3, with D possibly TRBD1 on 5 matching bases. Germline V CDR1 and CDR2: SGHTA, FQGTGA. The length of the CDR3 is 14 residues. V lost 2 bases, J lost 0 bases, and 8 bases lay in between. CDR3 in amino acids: CASSLQGSSYEQYF. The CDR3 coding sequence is TGTGCCAGCAGCTTACAGGGTTCCTCCTACGAGCAGTACTTC.

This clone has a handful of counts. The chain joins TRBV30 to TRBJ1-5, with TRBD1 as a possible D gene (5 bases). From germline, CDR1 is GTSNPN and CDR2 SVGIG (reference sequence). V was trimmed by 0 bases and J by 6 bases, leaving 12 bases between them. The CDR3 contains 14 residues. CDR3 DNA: TGTGCCTGGAGTGTCGTAGGGGTAGGTCAGCCCCAGCATTTT. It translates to CAWSVVGVGQPQHF.

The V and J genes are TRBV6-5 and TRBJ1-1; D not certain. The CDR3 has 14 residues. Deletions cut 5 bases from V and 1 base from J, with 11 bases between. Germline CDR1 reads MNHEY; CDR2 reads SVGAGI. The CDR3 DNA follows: TGTGCCAGCAGTCTCGGGCGGGGGAACACTGAAGCTTTCTTT. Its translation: CASSLGRGNTEAFF.

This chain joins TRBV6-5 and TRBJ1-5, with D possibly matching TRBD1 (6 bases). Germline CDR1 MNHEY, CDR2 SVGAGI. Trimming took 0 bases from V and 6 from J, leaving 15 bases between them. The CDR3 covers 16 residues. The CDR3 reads CASSYSRGGRVQPQHF. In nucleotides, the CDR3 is TGTGCCAGCAGTTACTCGAGAGGGGGGAGGGTTCAGCCCCAGCATTTT.

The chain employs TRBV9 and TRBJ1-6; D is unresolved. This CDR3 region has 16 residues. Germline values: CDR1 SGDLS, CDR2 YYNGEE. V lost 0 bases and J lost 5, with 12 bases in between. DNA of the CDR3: TGTGCCAGCAGCGTAGGGCAGATTTACGATAATTCACCCCTCCACTTT. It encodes CASSVGQIYDNSPLHF.

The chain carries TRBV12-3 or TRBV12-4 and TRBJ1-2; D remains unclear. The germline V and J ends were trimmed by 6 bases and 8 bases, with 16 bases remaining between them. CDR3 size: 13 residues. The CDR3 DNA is TGTGCCAGCAGCCCGGGAAGCGGTGGAGGCTACACCTTC. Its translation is CASSPGSGGGYTF.

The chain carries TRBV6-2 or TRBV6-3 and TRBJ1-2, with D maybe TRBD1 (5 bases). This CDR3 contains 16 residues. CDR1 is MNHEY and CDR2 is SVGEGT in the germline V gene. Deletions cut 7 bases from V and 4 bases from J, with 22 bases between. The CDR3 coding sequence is TGTGCCAGCACCCCCCACGGGGGGATCCAAATCTATGGCTACACCTTC. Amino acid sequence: CASTPHGGIQIYGYTF.